A selection of T cell receptor beta chains follows, all from one sample in a study of shared clonotypes between healthy human individuals. Libraries were prepared by immunoSEQ multiplex PCR; TCRdb keeps only in-frame clonotypes and omits some of them. The sample records 700,000 or so clones, about two thirds being singletons. The sequenced sample was memory CD4+ T cells sorted from blood. Receptors were obtained from a woman younger than 45 in good health. Both conserved end residues are part of each CDR3. A D gene is named only where the DNA matches it firmly. A row's size may be missing; if present it is once, few, many or a size class.

V gene	clone size	D gene	J gene	CDR3 DNA	CDR3 protein
TRBV7-6	-	-	TRBJ2-7	TGTGCCAGCAGCTTAGGGGTTGCGGGCGAGCAGTACTTC	CASSLGVAGEQYF
TRBV28	-	TRBD1	TRBJ1-6	TGTGCCAGCAGCCCACAGGGGCGGAATTCACCCCTCCACTTT	CASSPQGRNSPLHF
TRBV6-5	-	-	TRBJ2-2	TGTGCCAGCACAGGCAGGGCCAACACCGGGGAGCTGTTTTTT	CASTGRANTGELFF
TRBV27	-	-	TRBJ1-2	TGTGCCAGCAGTTTATGGGGCAACTATGGCTACACCTTC	CASSLWGNYGYTF
TRBV5-6	-	TRBD2	TRBJ2-2	TGTGCCAGCAGCGGGGCCCGAGCGGGAGAGGCCGGGGAGCTGTTTTTT	CASSGARAGEAGELFF
TRBV6-1	-	-	TRBJ1-1	TGTGCCAGCACCAAAAGACCCCCCCAGGGTTGGGCTTTCTTT	CASTKRPPQGWAFF
TRBV2	-	-	TRBJ2-7	TGTGCCAGCAGTGAATCACAGGACTACGAGCAGTACTTC	CASSESQDYEQYF
TRBV5-6	-	-	TRBJ2-5	TGTGCCAGCAGCCTCGGCTCCGGGGGAACCCAGTACTTC	CASSLGSGGTQYF
TRBV28	once	-	TRBJ1-4	TGTGCCAGCAGCTCCCCTAATGAAGCAGAAAAACTGTTTTTT	CASSSPNEAEKLFF
TRBV28	-	TRBD1	TRBJ1-2	TGTGCCAGCAGTTTGCAGGGGGCGCCCTATGGCTACACCTTC	CASSLQGAPYGYTF
TRBV4-2	few	TRBD2	TRBJ2-1	TGTGCCAGCACCCCGGGGACTAGCGGATACAATGAGCAGTTCTTC	CASTPGTSGYNEQFF
TRBV2	few	TRBD1	TRBJ1-4	TGTGCCAGCAGAGACAGGGGAAATAATGAAAAACTGTTTTTT	CASRDRGNNEKLFF
TRBV5-4	-	-	TRBJ2-7	TGTGCCAGCAGCTTCGGTAACAGGGACGAGCAGTACTTC	CASSFGNRDEQYF
TRBV27	-	-	TRBJ1-5	TGTGCCAGCAGCTCCTTGGGGGTTCAGCCCCAGCATTTT	CASSSLGVQPQHF
TRBV6-6	-	-	TRBJ1-4	TGTGCCAGCAGTTACTCAGTAGGGCTTAATGAAAAACTGTTTTTT	CASSYSVGLNEKLFF
TRBV11-2	once	TRBD1	TRBJ2-5	TGTGCCAGCAGCTTAGTCCGGACAGGGTCAAAGACCCAGTACTTC	CASSLVRTGSKTQYF
TRBV5-8	-	-	TRBJ2-3	TGTGCCAGCAGGGGGAGACCTGGAGGTACGCAGTATTTT	CASRGRPGGTQYF
TRBV5-4	-	-	TRBJ1-1	TGTGCCAGCAGCCAAGAAAGAGGGCCTGAAGCTTTCTTT	CASSQERGPEAFF
TRBV5-1	-	-	TRBJ2-5	TGCGCCAGCAGCTTGACTGGTAAAGAGACCCAGTACTTC	CASSLTGKETQYF
TRBV6-5	-	-	TRBJ1-6	TGTGCCAGCAGCAGAACAGGTTTCAATTCACCCCTCCACTTT	CASSRTGFNSPLHF
TRBV7-3	-	TRBD1	TRBJ1-5	TGTGCCAGCAGCCCGACCGTCTCCCGGGACAGGGAATATAGCAATCAGCCCCAGCATTTT	CASSPTVSRDREYSNQPQHF
TRBV4-1	many	TRBD1	TRBJ2-2	TGCGCCAGCAGCCAAGGTATAGGACAGGGGGATTCCGGGGAGCTGTTTTTT	CASSQGIGQGDSGELFF
TRBV5-1	few	TRBD1	TRBJ1-2	TGCGCCAGCAGCTTGGGGGACAGCGAGAACTATGGCTACACCTTC	CASSLGDSENYGYTF
TRBV5-1	-	TRBD2	TRBJ2-2	TGCGCCAGCAGCCCACTAGCGGGAGTGAGGACCGGGGAGCTGTTTTTT	CASSPLAGVRTGELFF
TRBV28	-	-	TRBJ1-3	TGTGCCAGCAGCTCTGGGACGGACCCTGGAAACACCATATATTTT	CASSSGTDPGNTIYF
TRBV29-1	-	-	TRBJ2-5	TGCAGCGTTGAACTAGATCGCCGAGAGACCCAGTACTTC	CSVELDRRETQYF
TRBV18	few	-	TRBJ2-1	TGTGCCAGCTCATCCGACGCCAGCTCCTACAATGAGCAGTTCTTC	CASSSDASSYNEQFF
TRBV28	-	TRBD2	TRBJ2-1	TGTGCCAGCAGTGGTGGGACTAGCGGGAGTATAAATGAGCAGTTCTTC	CASSGGTSGSINEQFF
TRBV19	many	-	TRBJ2-1	TGTGCCAGTAGTCCCGGGGTTGATGAGCAGTTCTTC	CASSPGVDEQFF
TRBV15	-	-	TRBJ1-1	TGTGCCACCATAGGGTTGAACACTGAAGCTTTCTTT	CATIGLNTEAFF
TRBV5-1	-	-	TRBJ1-4	TGCGCCAGCAGCTTCAGTCCATTTTGGGAAAAACTGTTTTTT	CASSFSPFWEKLFF
TRBV27	-	-	TRBJ2-2	TGTGCCAGCAGTTCCCCCTGGGGGGTCACCGGGGAGCTGTTTTTT	CASSSPWGVTGELFF
TRBV25-1	few	TRBD2	TRBJ2-1	TGTGCCAGCAGTGACGCCCCGACTAGCCGGAAGCAGTTCTTC	CASSDAPTSRKQFF